These 26 T cell receptor beta chains were all obtained from the same sample, sequenced in a study of a mutant IDH1 vaccine in newly diagnosed glioma. No antigen is known for these receptors. Stated time point: week 23, last vaccination. Each dose delivered 300 ug of mutant IDH1 20-mer peptide subcutaneously with imiquimod. Method: immunoSEQ multiplex PCR; TCRdb's copy keeps in-frame clones and lacks some. The sample carries about 11,000 clones, around 89% recorded once. Sequenced here: PBMCs, sampled from a glioma patient whose treatment included an IDH1 peptide vaccine. The receptors derive from a woman aged 40 to 50 with glioma. Some clones in this sample may be carry-over from other donors' samples.

The chain joins TRBV7-9 to TRBJ1-4; 7 bases line up with TRBD1. Germline CDR1 and CDR2: SEHNR and FQNEAQ (reference sequence). The CDR3 extends over 14 amino acids. V lost 3 bases and J lost 5; bases outside the gene matches: 3. CDR3 region: CASSFPTGNEKLFF. CDR3 DNA sequence: TGTGCCAGCAGCTTTCCGACAGGGAATGAAAAACTGTTTTTT.

The chain carries TRBV27 and TRBJ2-7; 7 bases agree with TRBD1. CDR1 is MNHEY, CDR2 SMNVEV, per germline (reference sequence). The CDR3 totals 15 residues. Trimming at V came to 5 bases and at J to 3 bases, leaving 10 bases not matched to a gene. The CDR3 DNA reads as TGTGCCAGCAGTCTCCGACAGGGAAGGGGCTACGAGCAGTACTTC. Translating it yields CASSLRQGRGYEQYF.

The gene calls are TRBV6-5 and TRBJ1-2, with D tentatively TRBD1 (5 bases). Germline lookup yields CDR1 MNHEY and CDR2 SVGAGI. V dropped 6 bases and J dropped 5 bases, with 16 bases sitting between them. CDR3 length: 14 amino acids. Written as DNA, the CDR3 is TGTGCCAGCAGAAAAGGAGACAGAGGGTATGGCTACACCTTC. Translating gives CASRKGDRGYGYTF.

This clone came up a few times. CDR3 coding DNA: TGCGCCAGCAGTCAATACGGGGGACGGGTGTGCTATGGCTACACCTTC. Residues: CASSQYGGRVCYGYTF. The V and J genes are TRBV23-1 and TRBJ1-2, with a tentative D call TRBD1 (5 bases). TRBV23-1 is labeled an ORF, and its function is uncertain. V lost 1 base to trimming and J lost 4 bases, with 16 bases between them. The CDR3 length is 16 residues.

V and J are TRBV30 and TRBJ2-3; D is unclear. Trimming took off 0 bases at V and 6 bases at J, with 7 bases between the two ends. The CDR3 has 12 residues. CDR1 and CDR2 from the germline V gene are GTSNPN and SVGIG (reference sequence). Here the CDR3 DNA reads TGTGCCTGGAGTGTGCGGCGGGATACGCAGTATTTT. It yields the protein CAWSVRRDTQYF. The full variable domain, completed using reference TRBV30 and TRBJ2-3, is SQTIHQWPATLVQPVGSPLSLECTVEGTSNPNLYWYRQAAGRGLQLLFYSVGIGQISSEVPQNLSASRPQDRQFILSSKKLLLSDSGFYLCAWSVRRDTQYFGPGTRLTVL.

The chain employs TRBV30 and TRBJ1-2; D not resolved. Germline-derived CDR1 and CDR2 are GTSNPN and SVGIG (reference sequence). This CDR3 contains 10 residues. V shed 5 bases and J shed 4 bases, with 5 bases lying between them. For the CDR3, the DNA is TGTGCCTGGCGCGGCTATGGCTACACCTTC. Amino acids: CAWRGYGYTF.

The CDR3 region has the DNA TGTGCCAGCAGCATAGCACAGGGAATCGGACCTGATGAGCAGTTCTTC. Its protein product is CASSIAQGIGPDEQFF. This sequence joins TRBV5-4 and TRBJ2-1; tentatively, D is TRBD1 (6 bases). The length of the CDR3 is 16 residues. V lost 4 bases, J lost 8 bases, and 22 bases lay in between. Germline CDR1 and CDR2: SGHNT and YYREEE (reference sequence).

This rearrangement joins TRBV14 to TRBJ2-2; D not certain. The CDR3 spans 14 residues. The V end was cut by 2 bases, the J end by 2 bases, with 6 bases between. Germline V gene lookup returns CDR1 SGHDN and CDR2 FVKESK. The CDR3 nucleotides read TGTGCCAGCAGCCAACTCCTCAACACCGGGGAGCTGTTTTTT. Its translation is CASSQLLNTGELFF. Looking up the rest from reference TRBV14 and TRBJ2-2 gives the full variable domain: EAGVTQFPSHSVIEKGQTVTLRCDPISGHDNLYWYRRVMGKEIKFLLHFVKESKQDESGMPNNRFLAERTGGTYSTLKVQPAELEDSGVYFCASSQLLNTGELFFGEGSRLTVL.

The chain links TRBV5-6 to TRBJ1-2; tentative D call: TRBD1 (5 bases). Germline CDR1 and CDR2: SGHDT and YYEEEE. CDR3 length equals 12 residues. V lost 2 bases to trimming and J lost 4 bases, with 6 bases between them. The CDR3 DNA follows: TGTGCCAGCAGCTTAGACAGCTATGGCTACACCTTC. Amino acid sequence: CASSLDSYGYTF.

This clone has only a few counts. V usage is TRBV6-6 and J usage is TRBJ1-1; D gene ambiguous. V dropped 2 bases and J dropped 3 bases, with 7 bases sitting between them. Per the germline V gene, CDR1 is MNHNY and CDR2 is SVGAGI (reference sequence). The CDR3 has 13 amino acids. For the CDR3, the DNA is TGTGCCAGCAGTTACAGGGAGGACACTGAAGCTTTCTTT. Residues: CASSYREDTEAFF.

This chain uses TRBV27 with TRBJ2-7, with 10 nucleotides matching TRBD2. Germline V gives CDR1 MNHEY, CDR2 SMNVEV (reference sequence). The length of the CDR3 is 15 residues. After removal of 6 bases from V and 1 base from J, the junction contained 6 bases not matched to a gene. This CDR3 is CASSSWTSGSYEQYF. The CDR3, as DNA: TGTGCCAGCAGCTCCTGGACTAGCGGTTCCTACGAGCAGTACTTC.

The chain carries TRBV28 and TRBJ1-5, with 7 bases lining up with TRBD1. Trimming removed 4 bases from V and 5 bases from J; junction bases left unmatched: 11. CDR3 length: 16 amino acids. Germline V CDR1 and CDR2: MDHEN, SYDVKM. The CDR3 sequence: CASSSLTGASDQPQHF. For the CDR3, the DNA is TGTGCCAGCAGTTCCCTAACAGGGGCGAGCGATCAGCCCCAGCATTTT.

The CDR3 protein is CASSFRGLAGTDTQYF. For the CDR3, the DNA is TGTGCCAGCAGTTTCCGGGGACTAGCGGGCACAGATACGCAGTATTTT. The V call is TRBV28, the J call TRBJ2-3; 11 nucleotides match TRBD2. The V segment lost 3 bases and the J segment 1 base; nucleotides outside the gene matches: 3. Germline lookup yields CDR1 MDHEN and CDR2 SYDVKM. This CDR3 spans 16 amino acids.

The V and J genes are TRBV4-1 and TRBJ2-4; 9 positions agree with TRBD1. Germline-derived CDR1 and CDR2 are MGHRA and YSYEKL. The CDR3 is made up of 20 amino acids. V lost 0 bases and J lost 1; bases outside the gene matches: 13. The DNA of the CDR3 is TGCGCCAGCAGCCAAGATAGCGGAGACAGGGGGGGACGGGCCAAAAACATTCAGTACTTC. Translation gives CASSQDSGDRGGRAKNIQYF.

The chain employs TRBV29-1 and TRBJ2-3; no firm D call. Germline loops: CDR1 SQVTM, CDR2 ANQGSEA. The length of the CDR3 is 12 residues. Trimming removed 6 bases from V and 7 bases from J, with 14 bases in between. CDR3 protein: CSVDKARYTQYF. The CDR3 DNA reads as TGCAGCGTCGACAAAGCGCGGTATACGCAGTATTTT.

V and J are TRBV10-2 and TRBJ2-3; D remains ambiguous. The CDR3 contains 13 residues. The germline V gene has CDR1 WSHSY and CDR2 SAAADI. V was clipped by 8 bases and J by 5 bases, with 14 bases between them. The CDR3 nucleotides read TGCGCCAGCCACCTCTCGGCCGGAGATACGCAGTATTTT. Residues: CASHLSAGDTQYF.

The gene calls are TRBV2 and TRBJ1-1, with a tentative D call TRBD1 (6 bases). The CDR3 has 16 amino acids. V was pared by 3 bases and J by 0 bases, with 14 bases between. Germline CDR1 SNHLY, CDR2 FYNNEI. The CDR3 region has the DNA TGTGCCAGCAGTGATAGTCGGACAGCAGTGAACACTGAAGCTTTCTTT. Translating gives CASSDSRTAVNTEAFF.

This chain connects TRBV6-1 to TRBJ2-1; D is uncertain. This CDR3 is built from 14 residues. CDR1 and CDR2 from the germline V gene are MNHNS and SASEGT. V was clipped by 5 bases and J by 2 bases, with 10 bases between them. In DNA, the CDR3 is TGTGCCAGCAGTAGCGAGAGAGCCTACAATGAGCAGTTCTTC. This translates into CASSSERAYNEQFF.

This sequence joins TRBV29-1 and TRBJ2-5, with D possibly being TRBD1 (5 bases). The last part of the DNA fits TRBJ2-7 better; the J call may be wrong. Germline lookup yields CDR1 SQVTM and CDR2 ANQGSEA. The CDR3 is 13 amino acids. The CDR3 loop is CSAEADTTYEQYF. The CDR3 coding sequence is TGCAGCGCCGAGGCGGACACCACCTACGAGCAGTACTTC.

V usage is TRBV2 and J usage is TRBJ1-6; no clear D. The germline V gene has CDR1 SNHLY and CDR2 FYNNEI. CDR3 length equals 12 residues. V shed 3 bases and J shed 10 bases, with 7 bases lying between them. This CDR3 is CASSDGGSPLHF. In nucleotides, the CDR3 is TGTGCCAGCAGTGATGGAGGGTCACCCCTCCACTTT.

The chain recombines TRBV5-1 with TRBJ1-3, with TRBD1 matching over 9 bases. With V trimmed by 4 bases and J by 3 bases, 11 bases remained unmatched. Germline V gives CDR1 SGHRS, CDR2 YFSETQ. The CDR3 totals 17 residues. CDR3 amino acids: CASSAALTGGFGNTIYF. The CDR3 nucleotides are TGCGCCAGCAGCGCGGCCTTAACAGGGGGCTTTGGAAACACCATATATTTT. Full variable domain (missing parts from reference TRBV5-1 and TRBJ1-3): KAGVTQTPRYLIKTRGQQVTLSCSPISGHRSVSWYQQTPGQGLQFLFEYFSETQRNKGNFPGRFSGRQFSNSRSEMNVSTLELGDSALYLCASSAALTGGFGNTIYFGEGSWLTVV.

The chain links TRBV2 to TRBJ1-2; no clear D gene. The CDR3 totals 11 residues. The ends were cut back, 3 bases at V and 7 bases at J, with 6 bases in the middle. The germline gives CDR1 SNHLY, CDR2 FYNNEI. CDR3 residues: CASSDEAGYTF. The CDR3 coding sequence is TGTGCCAGCAGTGATGAGGCTGGCTACACCTTC.

The chain uses TRBV7-2 and TRBJ1-1, with 7 bases matching TRBD1. Losses at the gene ends were 5 bases for V and 5 bases for J; bases not matched to a gene: 5. This CDR3 has 13 residues. The germline V gene encodes CDR1 SGHTA and CDR2 FQGNSA. The CDR3 region is CASSLSRGTEAFF. CDR3 in DNA: TGTGCCAGCAGCCTTTCCAGGGGGACTGAAGCTTTCTTT.

This clone was found once. This CDR3 reads CASSRDRSIHEQYF. DNA for the CDR3: TGTGCCAGCAGCCGTGACAGGTCGATACACGAGCAGTACTTC. This rearrangement joins TRBV27 to TRBJ2-7, with D possibly being TRBD1 (6 bases). The germline CDR1 and CDR2 sequences are MNHEY and SMNVEV (reference sequence). V was clipped by 6 bases and J by 5 bases, with 17 bases between them. There are 14 residues in the CDR3.

This chain uses TRBV2 with TRBJ2-5, with TRBD2 matching over 15 bases. The germline gives CDR1 SNHLY, CDR2 FYNNEI. The CDR3 loop spans 15 amino acids. Trimming at V came to 6 bases and at J to 14 bases, leaving 13 bases not matched to a gene. CDR3 sequence: CASRARTSGGAPRYF. CDR3 DNA: TGTGCCAGCAGGGCCCGGACTAGCGGGGGGGCGCCCAGATACTTC.

This sequence joins TRBV27 and TRBJ2-2; D may match TRBD1 or TRBD2 (5 bases each). Germline CDR1 is MNHEY and CDR2 is SMNVEV (reference sequence). The CDR3 covers 16 residues. V lost 6 bases and J 7 bases, leaving 21 bases between the germline ends. CDR3 sequence (DNA): TGTGCCAGCAGACCCACCCTCCGGGACCTACACGGGGAGCTGTTTTTT. This translates into CASRPTLRDLHGELFF.